The present T cell receptor beta chain was sequenced within a study of T cells after yellow fever vaccination. Points from the study as a whole: Contamination of FACS-sorted repertoires by abundant clonotypes from the bulk population could occur. Among primary-vaccination clones, most reappeared after the booster, at 95% to 96% for CD4 and approximately 90% for CD8.

5'RACE template switching produced TCR cDNA carrying a universal primer site and UMIs. TCRdb recomputed calls from the 5' RACE reads with MiXCR, one row per CDR3 protein. This table holds 300,000 to 350,000 distinct CDR3 sequences, 3% to 4.5% found once. On this clonotype: Antigen unknown.

The ends were cut back, 1 base at V and 5 bases at J, with 14 bases in the middle. This CDR3 is 15 amino acids long. Germline CDR1 reads SGHNT; CDR2 reads YYREEE (reference sequence). The chain carries TRBV5-4 and TRBJ2-3; D may be TRBD2 (5 bases). This TCR was recovered from a man aged 18 to 30 who received the YFV17D yellow fever vaccine. The sample here was PBMCs, taken 5 days after the yellow fever booster vaccination. CDR3 in DNA: TGTGCCAGCAGCTTGCCCGCGGACGGAGGAGATACGCAGTATTTT. As protein: CASSLPADGGDTQYF.